The present TCR beta chain was sequenced within a study of T cell changes during pregnancy in multiple sclerosis. Method: immunoSEQ multiplex PCR; TCRdb's copy keeps in-frame clones and lacks some. This sample has about 13,000 clones, with 88% found just once. Trimming removed 0 bases from V and 8 bases from J, with 10 bases in between. Per the germline V gene, CDR1 is MNHEY and CDR2 is SVGAGI. The CDR3 totals 13 residues. The source is a female donor with multiple sclerosis, enrolled in a pregnancy study. The chain uses TRBV6-5 and TRBJ1-2; no definite D call. This material consisted of CD8+ T cells from peripheral blood mononuclear cells, taken in the first trimester of pregnancy. This chain's CDR3 is CASSYSEGGGYTF. In DNA form, the CDR3 reads TGTGCCAGCAGTTACTCCGAGGGTGGGGGCTACACCTTC.